A single sample is the source of the 15 T cell receptor beta chains below, sequenced in a study of blood T cell repertoires in COVID-19. Some clones are missing from TCRdb's copy, which holds only in-frame ones; the method was immunoSEQ multiplex PCR. The profile shows approximately 200,000 clones, approximately 80% of them singletons. Material for sequencing was PBMCs or T cells enriched from blood (not recorded which). The origin of the receptors is a woman between 40 and 55 years old with acute COVID-19.

The chain employs TRBV6-5 and TRBJ1-2; 8 bases line up with TRBD1. Germline CDR1 and CDR2: MNHEY and SVGAGI. The V gene end was trimmed by 2 bases and the J gene end by 4 bases; junction bases not matched to a gene: 9. The CDR3 runs 16 residues. CDR3 DNA: TGTGCCAGCAGTTACGTCAGGGGGCGATTAGCCTATGGCTACACCTTC. The encoded protein is CASSYVRGRLAYGYTF.

The chain uses TRBV6-5 and TRBJ2-1; 10 bases map to TRBD1. Trimming removed 2 bases from V and 9 bases from J; junction bases left unmatched: 7. Germline-derived CDR1 and CDR2 are MNHEY and SVGAGI. The CDR3 runs to 15 residues. Here the CDR3 reads CASSYRDRGSSEQFF. The CDR3 DNA reads TGTGCCAGCAGTTACCGGGACAGGGGTTCCAGTGAGCAGTTCTTC.

This rearrangement joins TRBV11-2 to TRBJ2-3; 8 nucleotides match TRBD2. Trimming removed 5 bases from V and 2 bases from J; junction bases left unmatched: 6. The CDR3 consists of 15 residues. Germline-derived CDR1 and CDR2 are SGHAT and FQNNGV. As DNA, the CDR3 is TGTGCCAGCAGCCCCCAGCGGGGGACCACAGATACGCAGTATTTT. Protein sequence: CASSPQRGTTDTQYF.

The chain combines TRBV4-3 with TRBJ2-7; 7 positions agree with TRBD2. Germline loops: CDR1 LGHNA, CDR2 YSLEER. The CDR3 runs to 14 residues. J gave up 4 bases and V 0 bases, and 3 bases lay outside the gene matches. DNA of the CDR3: TGCGCCAGCAGCCAAGATCTGGGGGGGTACGAGCAGTACTTC. Translating gives CASSQDLGGYEQYF.

This clone was seen once. The chain combines TRBV6-4 with TRBJ2-1, with a weak D call TRBD2 (6 bases). The germline V and J ends were trimmed by 7 bases and 9 bases, with 22 bases remaining between them. CDR1 and CDR2 (germline): MRHNA, SNTAGT. The CDR3 totals 15 residues. CDR3 loop: CASTPFAGGGSEQFF. CDR3 DNA: TGTGCCAGCACCCCGTTTGCGGGTGGAGGGAGTGAGCAGTTCTTC.

The chain is built from TRBV27 and TRBJ1-1; possible D gene TRBD1, 6 bases. Trimming shortened V by 0 bases and J by 1 base, and 9 bases separated the two germline ends. In germline, CDR1 is MNHEY, CDR2 SMNVEV (reference sequence). CDR3 length: 15 residues. In DNA form, the CDR3 reads TGTGCCAGCAGTTTATCTCGGGGGGCGAACACTGAAGCTTTCTTT. This sequence encodes CASSLSRGANTEAFF.

The CDR3 bases are TGCGCCAGCAGCTTGGGACTAGCGGGGGGGCCGGGCAAAAACATTCAGTACTTC. Translated, it gives CASSLGLAGGPGKNIQYF. J is TRBJ2-4 and V is TRBV5-1, with 14 bases fitting TRBD2. The ends lost 0 bases at V and 3 bases at J; junction bases unmatched: 5. The CDR3 length is 18 residues. CDR1 and CDR2 from the germline V gene are SGHRS and YFSETQ.

The chain couples TRBV27 to TRBJ1-1; no definite D call. The CDR3 contains 12 residues. The germline CDR1 and CDR2 sequences are MNHEY and SMNVEV (reference sequence). The V end was cut by 6 bases, the J end by 2 bases, with 7 bases between. The CDR3 reads CASSPLNTEAFF. The CDR3 nucleotides are TGTGCCAGCAGCCCTTTAAACACTGAAGCTTTCTTT.

The rearrangement joins TRBV19 to TRBJ2-1; 11 nucleotides match TRBD1. The V and J ends lost 5 bases and 6 bases, in that order; junction bases with no gene match: 6. The CDR3 totals 15 residues. Germline loops: CDR1 LNHDA, CDR2 SQIVND (reference sequence). This CDR3 is CASSVDRGQVNEQFF. CDR3 DNA: TGTGCCAGTAGTGTGGACAGGGGGCAAGTCAATGAGCAGTTCTTC. Full variable domain (remainder filled in from reference TRBV19 and TRBJ2-1): DGGITQSPKYLFRKEGQNVTLSCEQNLNHDAMYWYRQDPGQGLRLIYYSQIVNDFQKGDIAEGYSVSREKKESFPLTVTSAQKNPTAFYLCASSVDRGQVNEQFFGPGTRLTVL.

This chain joins TRBV7-8 and TRBJ2-1, with a weak D call TRBD2 (6 bases). The germline V and J ends were trimmed by 5 bases and 3 bases, with 14 bases remaining between them. This CDR3 contains 15 residues. Per germline, CDR1 SGHVS and CDR2 FQNEAQ. DNA for the CDR3: TGTGCCAGCAGCCCTGGGGTAGCGGACTACAATGAGCAGTTCTTC. It translates to CASSPGVADYNEQFF.

The chain couples TRBV5-8 to TRBJ2-1; 11 nucleotides line up with TRBD2. The germline V gene has CDR1 SGHTS and CDR2 YDEGEE. The CDR3 consists of 15 residues. V dropped 5 bases and J dropped 6; count of bases not matched to a gene: 7. The CDR3 loop is CASSYGTSGLNEQFF. In DNA form, the CDR3 reads TGTGCCAGCAGTTATGGGACTAGCGGTCTCAATGAGCAGTTCTTC.

The chain uses TRBV7-6 and TRBJ1-2; D not certain. Germline-derived CDR1 and CDR2 are SGHVS and FNYEAQ. V lost 1 base and J lost 0, with 12 bases in between. The CDR3 extends over 16 amino acids. The CDR3 here is CASSLEAQQTNYGYTF. The CDR3 DNA sequence: TGTGCCAGCAGCTTAGAAGCACAGCAAACTAACTATGGCTACACCTTC. Based on the CDR3 plus reference TRBV7-6 and TRBJ1-2, the full variable domain is GAGVSQSPRYKVTKRGQDVALRCDPISGHVSLYWYRQALGQGPEFLTYFNYEAQQDKSGLPNDRFSAERPEGSISTLTIQRTEQRDSAMYRCASSLEAQQTNYGYTFGSGTRLTVV.

The chain employs TRBV7-6 and TRBJ2-7; D not resolved. V was cut by 1 base and J by 5 bases, with 6 bases left in between. The CDR3 covers 12 residues. CDR1 is SGHVS, CDR2 FNYEAQ, per germline. CDR3 nucleotides: TGTGCCAGCAGCTTAGTTAGCCACGAGCAGTACTTC. Translating it yields CASSLVSHEQYF.

The V and J genes are TRBV28 and TRBJ1-2, with a possible D match to TRBD1 (6 bases). CDR3 length equals 16 residues. Trimming removed 2 bases from V and 7 bases from J, with 20 bases in between. From germline, CDR1 is MDHEN and CDR2 SYDVKM. In DNA form, the CDR3 reads TGTGCCAGCAGTTTACCCCAAGTAACAGGGTATTCTGGCTACACCTTC. Translation: CASSLPQVTGYSGYTF.

The gene calls are TRBV27 and TRBJ1-5, with a tentative D call TRBD1 (6 bases). Germline V lookup: CDR1 MNHEY, CDR2 SMNVEV (reference sequence). The germline V and J ends were trimmed by 9 bases and 0 bases, with 15 bases remaining between them. The CDR3 extends over 15 amino acids. The CDR3 loop reads CARNRAQYSNQPQHF. DNA for the CDR3: TGTGCCAGAAACAGGGCCCAATATAGCAATCAGCCCCAGCATTTT.